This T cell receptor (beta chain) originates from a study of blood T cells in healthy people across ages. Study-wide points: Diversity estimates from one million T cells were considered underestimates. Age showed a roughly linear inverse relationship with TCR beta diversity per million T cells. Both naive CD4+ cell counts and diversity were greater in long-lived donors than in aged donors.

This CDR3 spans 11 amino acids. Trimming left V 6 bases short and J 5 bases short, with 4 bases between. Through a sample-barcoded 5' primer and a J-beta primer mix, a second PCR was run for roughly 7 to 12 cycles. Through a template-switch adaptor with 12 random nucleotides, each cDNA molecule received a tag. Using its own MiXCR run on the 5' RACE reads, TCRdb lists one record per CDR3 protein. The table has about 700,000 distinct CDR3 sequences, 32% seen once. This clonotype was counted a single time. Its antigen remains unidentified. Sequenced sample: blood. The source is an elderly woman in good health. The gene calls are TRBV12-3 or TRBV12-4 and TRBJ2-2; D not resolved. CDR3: CASRCTGELFF. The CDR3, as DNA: TGTGCCAGCAGGTGTACCGGGGAGCTGTTTTTT.